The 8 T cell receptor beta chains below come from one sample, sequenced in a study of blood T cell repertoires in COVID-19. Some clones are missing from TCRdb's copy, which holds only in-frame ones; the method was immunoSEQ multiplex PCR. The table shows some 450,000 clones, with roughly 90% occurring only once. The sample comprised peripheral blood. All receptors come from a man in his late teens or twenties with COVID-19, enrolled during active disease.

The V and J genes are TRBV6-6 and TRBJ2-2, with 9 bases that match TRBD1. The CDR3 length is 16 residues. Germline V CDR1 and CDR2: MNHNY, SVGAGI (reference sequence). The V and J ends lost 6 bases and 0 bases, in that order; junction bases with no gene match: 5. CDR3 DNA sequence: TGTGCCAGCAGCACCGGGACAGGGTCGAACACCGGGGAGCTGTTTTTT. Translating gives CASSTGTGSNTGELFF.

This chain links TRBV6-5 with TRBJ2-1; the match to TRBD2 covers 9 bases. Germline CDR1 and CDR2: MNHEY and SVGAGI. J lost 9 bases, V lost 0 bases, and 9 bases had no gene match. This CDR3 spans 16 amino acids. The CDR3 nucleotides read TGTGCCAGCAGTTACTCGTTTGCGGGAGGGCCAGGTGAGCAGTTCTTC. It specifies CASSYSFAGGPGEQFF.

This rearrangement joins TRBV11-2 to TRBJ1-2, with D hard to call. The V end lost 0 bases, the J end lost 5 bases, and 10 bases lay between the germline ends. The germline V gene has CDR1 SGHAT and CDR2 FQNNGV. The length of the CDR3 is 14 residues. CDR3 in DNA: TGTGCCAGCAGCTTAGATGGTAGCGGATATGGCTACACCTTC. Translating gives CASSLDGSGYGYTF.

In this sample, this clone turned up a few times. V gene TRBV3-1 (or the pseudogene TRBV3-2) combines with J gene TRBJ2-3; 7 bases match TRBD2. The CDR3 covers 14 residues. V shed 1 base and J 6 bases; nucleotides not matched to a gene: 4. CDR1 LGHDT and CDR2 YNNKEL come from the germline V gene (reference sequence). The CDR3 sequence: CASSQGVGGDTQYF. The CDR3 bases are TGTGCCAGCAGCCAAGGGGTGGGAGGGGATACGCAGTATTTT.

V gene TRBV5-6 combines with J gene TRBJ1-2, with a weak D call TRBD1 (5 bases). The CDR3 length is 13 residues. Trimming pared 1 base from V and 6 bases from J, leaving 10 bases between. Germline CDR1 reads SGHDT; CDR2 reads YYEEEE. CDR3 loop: CASSLQQVDGYTF. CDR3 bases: TGTGCCAGCAGCTTGCAACAGGTCGATGGCTACACCTTC. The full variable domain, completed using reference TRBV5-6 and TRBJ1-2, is DAGVTQSPTHLIKTRGQQVTLRCSPKSGHDTVSWYQQALGQGPQFIFQYYEEEERQRGNFPDRFSGHQFPNYSSELNVNALLLGDSALYLCASSLQQVDGYTFGSGTRLTVV.

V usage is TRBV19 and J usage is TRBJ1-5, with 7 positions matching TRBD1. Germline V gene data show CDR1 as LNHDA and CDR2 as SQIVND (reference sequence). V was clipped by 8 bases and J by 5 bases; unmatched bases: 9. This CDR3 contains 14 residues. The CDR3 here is CASAYRGKDQPQHF. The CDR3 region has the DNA TGTGCCAGTGCGTACAGGGGAAAGGATCAGCCCCAGCATTTT. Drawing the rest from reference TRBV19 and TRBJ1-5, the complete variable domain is DGGITQSPKYLFRKEGQNVTLSCEQNLNHDAMYWYRQDPGQGLRLIYYSQIVNDFQKGDIAEGYSVSREKKESFPLTVTSAQKNPTAFYLCASAYRGKDQPQHFGDGTRLSIL.

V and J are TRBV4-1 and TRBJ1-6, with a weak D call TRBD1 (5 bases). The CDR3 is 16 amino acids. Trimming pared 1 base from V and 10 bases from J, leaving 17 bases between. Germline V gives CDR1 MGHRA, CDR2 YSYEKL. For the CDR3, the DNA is TGCGCCAGCAGCCAAGTGACAGCCGAGGAGGGGTCACCCCTCCACTTT. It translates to CASSQVTAEEGSPLHF.

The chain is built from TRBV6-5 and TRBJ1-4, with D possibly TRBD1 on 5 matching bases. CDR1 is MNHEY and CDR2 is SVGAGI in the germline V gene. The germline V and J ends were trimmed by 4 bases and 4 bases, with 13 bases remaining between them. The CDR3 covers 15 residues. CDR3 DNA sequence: TGTGCCAGCAGTTCCACGGGGGGGGTTAATGAAAAACTGTTTTTT. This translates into CASSSTGGVNEKLFF.